This T cell receptor (beta chain) was recovered during a study of T-cell reconstitution after alpha-beta-depleted transplantation in children. Study-wide findings and caveats: Several hundred expanded graft clones reportedly supplied alpha-beta T cells about two months after transplant. T-cell counts and diversity were attributed mostly to newly produced T cells one year after transplant. Surviving recipient T cells and intrathymic progenitors accounted for some patients' high TCRbeta diversity at day 60.

Preparing the TCRbeta library involved the use of unique molecular identifiers. TCRdb re-analysed the PCR reads in MiXCR, keeping a single row per CDR3 protein. The table shows around 300,000 distinct CDR3 sequences, with around a tenth occurring only once. V trimming: 11 bases; J trimming: 3 bases; junction bases outside the gene matches: 22. CDR3 size: 18 residues. Per the germline V gene, CDR1 is SNHLY and CDR2 is FYNNEI. This clonotype was recorded a few times. The antigen remains unidentified. The chain couples TRBV2 to TRBJ2-3, with 8 bases matching TRBD2. Sequenced here: peripheral blood, sampled 180 days after TCRalphabeta/CD19-depleted stem cell transplant. The sequence derives from a male patient between 2 and 10 years old who had a stem cell transplant for chronic granulomatous disease, so the T cells may come from the graft donor. The CDR3 sequence is CASCFRRGGPIGTDTQYF. The CDR3 DNA is TGTGCCTCCTGTTTCCGTCGGGGGGGCCCGATAGGAACAGATACGCAGTATTTT.